Only a few counts were recorded for the clone carrying this T cell receptor (beta chain). Its antigen is undetermined. What was amplified from RNA transcripts were TCR beta CDR3 regions. A first-round RT-PCR of the TCR CDR3 used the HTBI primer set. Each CDR3 protein gets one entry after TCRdb re-called the multiplex PCR reads with MiXCR. The repertoire has around 480,000 distinct CDR3 sequences, about an eighth of them found once; the top ten carry over 15%. Diagnoses were made from clinical symptoms, serum measures (thyroxine and TRAb), thyroid ultrasound and orbital computed tomography. This record comes from a study of T cells in Graves' hyperthyroidism and ophthalmopathy. About the research overall: Peripheral blood collection took place at initial diagnosis, before any treatment. Study-level findings and limits: Ophthalmopathy onset followed model prediction by a median approximately seven months. Also found in blood were most expanded thyroid clonotypes above 0.001.

This CDR3 has 15 residues. V trimming: 0 bases; J trimming: 5 bases; junction bases outside the gene matches: 4. The germline CDR1 and CDR2 sequences are SGHTA and FQGNSA. The V and J genes are TRBV7-2 and TRBJ2-1, with 7 positions matching TRBD2. The TCR comes from a woman younger than 30 with Graves' hyperthyroidism. Specimen: blood. The CDR3 nucleotides are TGTGCCAGCAGCTTAGCAGGGACTAATCACAATGAGCAGTTCTTC. It codes for CASSLAGTNHNEQFF.